This passage covers 24 T cell receptor beta chains from one sample sequenced in a study of shared clonotypes between healthy human individuals. The assay was immunoSEQ multiplex PCR, and TCRdb's table has in-frame clones only and misses some. In the table there are about 1,500,000 clones, around 95% of which are singletons. Sequenced material: naive CD4+ T cells sorted from blood. Subset specified: CD45RA+ positively selected. The receptors were gathered from a man aged 25 to 40 in good health.

V and J are TRBV18 and TRBJ2-3; D may be TRBD1 (6 bases). Trimming cost V 3 bases and J 7 bases, with 14 bases left between them. Germline assignment: CDR1 KGHSH and CDR2 LQKENI. The CDR3 contains 14 residues. CDR3 coding DNA: TGTGCCAGCTCACCTCCCGGACAGCAATATACGCAGTATTTT. Translated, it gives CASSPPGQQYTQYF.

Note on this clone: Other DNA sequences from this sample encode an identical CDR3 as well. This sequence joins TRBV11-2 and TRBJ1-2; D call uncertain. Germline V gives CDR1 SGHAT, CDR2 FQNNGV. V lost 0 bases, J lost 2 bases, and 7 bases lay in between. The CDR3 length is 14 residues. The CDR3 sequence: CASSLDLGNYGYTF. The CDR3 DNA reads as TGTGCCAGCAGCTTAGATCTCGGAAACTATGGCTACACCTTC.

The chain combines TRBV27 with TRBJ2-3, with a weak D call TRBD1 (6 bases). This CDR3 has 17 amino acids. The V end lost 4 bases, the J end lost 2 bases, and 19 bases lay between the germline ends. Looked up from germline, CDR1 is MNHEY and CDR2 is SMNVEV (reference sequence). The DNA for the CDR3 is TGTGCCAGCAGTTCCGCTGGGGGCTTACCCCCCACAGATACGCAGTATTTT. Protein sequence: CASSSAGGLPPTDTQYF.

This sequence joins TRBV11-2 and TRBJ2-7; the D gene could be TRBD1 or TRBD2 (5 bases each). The CDR3 totals 13 residues. Trimming removed 3 bases from V and 5 bases from J, with 11 bases in between. Germline V gene sequence: CDR1 SGHAT, CDR2 FQNNGV. The CDR3 DNA reads TGTGCCAGCAGCTTGGGGCTAGCCGACGAGCAGTACTTC. Translating gives CASSLGLADEQYF.

The chain is built from TRBV18 and TRBJ2-5; 14 bases map to TRBD2. The CDR3 has 17 residues. Germline-derived CDR1 and CDR2 are KGHSH and LQKENI. Unmatched junction bases numbered 6, after V lost 2 bases and J lost 4 bases. The CDR3 protein is CASSPKGTSGSTETQYF. For the CDR3, the DNA is TGTGCCAGCTCACCAAAAGGGACTAGCGGGAGTACAGAGACCCAGTACTTC.

The rearrangement joins TRBV6-5 to TRBJ2-7; 9 bases are shared with TRBD2. With 6 bases clipped from V and 9 bases from J, the junction kept 15 bases outside the gene matches. The germline V gene encodes CDR1 MNHEY and CDR2 SVGAGI. CDR3 size: 15 residues. CDR3 region: CASRAPGLAFMGQYF. CDR3 sequence (DNA): TGTGCCAGCAGGGCGCCGGGACTAGCTTTCATGGGGCAGTACTTC.

This chain joins TRBV28 and TRBJ2-7; 10 bases match TRBD1. V lost 1 base to trimming and J lost 4 bases; unmatched junction nucleotides: 7. The CDR3 spans 16 residues. CDR1 is MDHEN and CDR2 is SYDVKM in the germline V gene. The CDR3: CASSLLWTGGRYEQYF. Written as DNA, the CDR3 is TGTGCCAGCAGTTTATTATGGACAGGGGGTAGGTACGAGCAGTACTTC. The entire variable domain, with the rest obtained from reference TRBV28 and TRBJ2-7, is as follows: DVKVTQSSRYLVKRTGEKVFLECVQDMDHENMFWYRQDPGLGLRLIYFSYDVKMKEKGDIPEGYSVSREKKERFSLILESASTNQTSMYLCASSLLWTGGRYEQYFGPGTRLTVT.

V usage is TRBV5-5 and J usage is TRBJ2-7, with 7 nucleotides matching TRBD1. The CDR3 has 15 amino acids. CDR1 and CDR2 from the germline V gene are SGHKS and YYEKEE (reference sequence). Trimming removed 4 bases from V and 2 bases from J; junction bases left unmatched: 9. The CDR3 reads CASSPHRGVTYEQYF. DNA of the CDR3: TGTGCCAGCAGCCCCCACAGGGGAGTAACCTACGAGCAGTACTTC.

The J gene is TRBJ1-3, the V gene TRBV6-5; TRBD1 matches 7 bases. The CDR3 spans 15 residues. Germline-derived CDR1 and CDR2 are MNHEY and SVGAGI. The V and J ends lost 2 bases and 3 bases, in that order; junction bases with no gene match: 4. CDR3 in amino acids: CASSYRGQGGNTIYF. The CDR3 nucleotides are TGTGCCAGCAGTTACAGGGGGCAGGGTGGAAACACCATATATTTT.

As DNA, the CDR3 is TGCGCCAGCACCTCAGGACAGCCTGCAACTAATGAAAAACTGTTTTTT. Its protein product is CASTSGQPATNEKLFF. The rearrangement links TRBV5-1 to TRBJ1-4; D perhaps matches TRBD1 (6 bases). The germline gives CDR1 SGHRS, CDR2 YFSETQ. The CDR3 covers 16 residues. The germline V and J ends were trimmed by 6 bases and 0 bases, with 15 bases remaining between them.

The chain uses TRBV18 and TRBJ2-7; the D gene is possibly TRBD2 (6 bases). The CDR3 totals 17 residues. Germline V gene data show CDR1 as KGHSH and CDR2 as LQKENI. Trimming left V 6 bases short and J 4 bases short, with 25 bases between. CDR3 coding DNA: TGTGCCAGCTCGCCCTTGGGAGTGGCAGTCCGGGGGTACGAGCAGTACTTC. Its translation is CASSPLGVAVRGYEQYF. The entire variable domain, with the rest obtained from reference TRBV18 and TRBJ2-7, is as follows: NAGVMQNPRHLVRRRGQEARLRCSPMKGHSHVYWYRQLPEEGLKFMVYLQKENIIDESGMPKERFSAEFPKEGPSILRIQQVVRGDSAAYFCASSPLGVAVRGYEQYFGPGTRLTVT.

V and J are TRBV5-6 and TRBJ2-7; 7 bases line up with TRBD1. J gave up 2 bases and V 0 bases, and 11 bases lay outside the gene matches. The CDR3 runs to 17 residues. Germline V gives CDR1 SGHDT, CDR2 YYEEEE. CDR3 in DNA: TGTGCCAGCAGCTTGGCCGTGGGGTTGGGGACAGCCTACGAGCAGTACTTC. Its translation is CASSLAVGLGTAYEQYF.

V gene TRBV18 combines with J gene TRBJ2-5, with D unclear. Germline CDR1 and CDR2: KGHSH and LQKENI. The CDR3 is 14 amino acids. V was cut by 3 bases and J by 5 bases, with 13 bases left in between. CDR3 residues: CASSPVGSLETQYF. CDR3 coding DNA: TGTGCCAGCTCACCGGTTGGTAGCCTGGAGACCCAGTACTTC.

This clone showed up just once. This sequence joins TRBV5-1 and TRBJ1-2, with D perhaps matching TRBD1 (5 bases). Trimming took 1 base from V and 13 from J, leaving 17 bases between them. The CDR3 consists of 13 residues. The germline gives CDR1 SGHRS, CDR2 YFSETQ. In DNA, the CDR3 is TGCGCCAGCAGCTTGATCGGATGGGGGGACCGCACCTTC. It encodes CASSLIGWGDRTF.

V is TRBV4-2 and J is TRBJ2-7; D may be TRBD1 or TRBD2 (5 bases each). Germline CDR1 reads LGHNA; CDR2 reads YNFKEQ. The CDR3 is 17 amino acids. The V and J ends lost 0 bases and 7 bases respectively, with 22 bases between them. CDR3 bases: TGTGCCAGCAGCCAAGATTCGCGGAGACAGCGGTTACGGGAGCAGTACTTC. Its protein is CASSQDSRRQRLREQYF.

The chain employs TRBV28 and TRBJ1-1; 8 positions agree with TRBD1. The germline gives CDR1 MDHEN, CDR2 SYDVKM. With V trimmed by 5 bases and J by 1 base, 9 bases remained unmatched. The CDR3 consists of 16 residues. The CDR3 DNA is TGTGCCAGCAGTCCCACTACAGGGGGAGGGAACACTGAAGCTTTCTTT. It specifies CASSPTTGGGNTEAFF.

V and J are TRBV7-8 and TRBJ1-3; D is uncertain. Germline V gene data show CDR1 as SGHVS and CDR2 as FQNEAQ. The germline V and J ends were trimmed by 5 bases and 0 bases, with 14 bases remaining between them. The CDR3 is 16 residues long. CDR3 residues: CASSPGRTNSGNTIYF. CDR3 nucleotides: TGTGCCAGCAGCCCCGGACGGACTAACTCTGGAAACACCATATATTTT. The whole variable domain, filled in from reference TRBV7-8 and TRBJ1-3, reads GAGVSQSPRYKVAKRGQDVALRCDPISGHVSLFWYQQALGQGPEFLTYFQNEAQLDKSGLPSDRFFAERPEGSVSTLKIQRTQQEDSAVYLCASSPGRTNSGNTIYFGEGSWLTVV.

The J gene is TRBJ2-7, the V gene TRBV4-3; no reliable D call. CDR1 and CDR2 (germline): LGHNA, YSLEER. V lost 1 base and J 3 bases, leaving 7 bases between the germline ends. CDR3 length: 13 amino acids. The CDR3 sequence: CASSQGFRYEQYF. CDR3 bases: TGCGCCAGCAGCCAAGGTTTTCGCTACGAGCAGTACTTC.

V usage is TRBV6-1 and J usage is TRBJ2-7; D is perhaps TRBD2 (6 bases). V dropped 10 bases and J dropped 1 base, with 8 bases sitting between them. The CDR3 contains 11 residues. From germline, CDR1 is MNHNS and CDR2 SASEGT. The CDR3 DNA reads TGTGCCATTCGGGGGTCCTACGAGCAGTACTTC. It yields the protein CAIRGSYEQYF.

The V gene is TRBV7-2, the J gene TRBJ2-1; D call uncertain. V lost 3 bases and J lost 5, with 2 bases in between. There are 11 residues in the CDR3. Germline V gene lookup returns CDR1 SGHTA and CDR2 FQGNSA. In nucleotides, the CDR3 is TGTGCCAGCAGCTTCAACAATGAGCAGTTCTTC. Translating it yields CASSFNNEQFF.

CDR3 amino acids: CASSSGVWQRRYGYTF. CDR3 sequence (DNA): TGTGCCAGCAGCTCGGGGGTCTGGCAGAGACGGTATGGCTACACCTTC. The chain uses TRBV11-3 and TRBJ1-2, with D maybe TRBD1 (5 bases). V was shortened by 4 bases and J by 5 bases, with 20 bases between the two germline ends. This CDR3 is 16 amino acids long. The germline V gene has CDR1 SGHNT and CDR2 YENEEA.

The chain has TRBV6-6 and TRBJ1-3; perhaps TRBD1 as D (5 bases). Trimming pared 5 bases from V and 0 bases from J, leaving 11 bases between. Germline CDR1 MNHNY, CDR2 SVGAGI (reference sequence). This CDR3 contains 15 residues. In DNA, the CDR3 is TGTGCCAGCAGTGCGGGACCAAACTCTGGAAACACCATATATTTT. Its translation is CASSAGPNSGNTIYF.

The chain employs TRBV5-1 and TRBJ2-7; D might be TRBD2 (5 bases). The CDR3 length is 14 residues. The germline V gene encodes CDR1 SGHRS and CDR2 YFSETQ. The V and J ends lost 5 bases and 0 bases respectively, with 12 bases between them. The DNA of the CDR3 is TGCGCCAGCAGTCAGGACTTGTACTCCTACGAGCAGTACTTC. It encodes CASSQDLYSYEQYF.

This chain links TRBV5-4 with TRBJ2-3; 7 nucleotides match TRBD2. The CDR3 consists of 16 residues. In germline, CDR1 is SGHNT, CDR2 YYREEE (reference sequence). Germline trimming cut 0 bases from V and 0 bases from J; bases unmatched to any gene: 4. CDR3 sequence: CASSLGGGASTDTQYF. CDR3 DNA sequence: TGTGCCAGCAGCTTGGGCGGGGGTGCTAGCACAGATACGCAGTATTTT.